One sample yielded the 29 T cell receptor beta chains listed below, sequenced in a study of cytomegalovirus exposure and HLA in healthy donors. The PCR made use of 60 Vbeta and 13 Jbeta primers. Measured with immunoSEQ multiplex PCR; TCRdb has only the in-frame clones, and not every one. The data show 100,000 to 150,000 clones, 78% seen once. The sequencing sample was made of PBMCs. The receptors shown here come from a woman between 18 and 29 years old in good health and CMV-seronegative.

This clone turned up a few times. V gene TRBV10-3 combines with J gene TRBJ2-7, with 7 nucleotides matching TRBD1. Germline V gene lookup returns CDR1 ENHRY and CDR2 SYGVKD. The CDR3 runs to 15 residues. J lost 5 bases, V lost 4 bases, and 11 bases had no gene match. The DNA of the CDR3 is TGTGCCATCAGTGGTACGACAGGGTATGCAAACGAGCAGTACTTC. It encodes CAISGTTGYANEQYF.

The V call is TRBV7-8, the J call TRBJ2-7, with TRBD2 matching over 8 bases. In germline, CDR1 is SGHVS, CDR2 FQNEAQ. V lost 3 bases, J lost 2 bases, and 6 bases stayed unmatched. The CDR3 loop spans 15 amino acids. Here the CDR3 reads CASSFGSGMAYEQYF. CDR3 coding DNA: TGTGCCAGCAGCTTCGGTAGCGGGATGGCCTACGAGCAGTACTTC.

The J gene is TRBJ1-5, the V gene TRBV7-8; 10 bases agree with TRBD1. This CDR3 comprises 16 residues. Losses at the gene ends were 5 bases for V and 7 bases for J; bases not matched to a gene: 11. Germline V lookup: CDR1 SGHVS, CDR2 FQNEAQ. DNA for the CDR3: TGTGCCAGCAGCCAGTCCCGGGACAGGGGACGGCAGCCCCAGCATTTT. Protein sequence: CASSQSRDRGRQPQHF. The whole variable domain, filled in from reference TRBV7-8 and TRBJ1-5, reads GAGVSQSPRYKVAKRGQDVALRCDPISGHVSLFWYQQALGQGPEFLTYFQNEAQLDKSGLPSDRFFAERPEGSVSTLKIQRTQQEDSAVYLCASSQSRDRGRQPQHFGDGTRLSIL.

This chain uses TRBV27 with TRBJ1-2; D is possibly TRBD1 (6 bases). Germline V gene sequence: CDR1 MNHEY, CDR2 SMNVEV (reference sequence). The CDR3 consists of 14 residues. Trimming cost V 5 bases and J 1 base, with 11 bases left between them. The CDR3 is CASSLNRVNYGYTF. CDR3 in DNA: TGTGCCAGCAGTCTCAACAGGGTTAACTATGGCTACACCTTC.

The rearrangement links TRBV5-1 to TRBJ2-3, with 11 bases aligning to TRBD2. Trimming took 3 bases from V and 10 from J; bases not matched to a gene: 4. Germline V gene sequence: CDR1 SGHRS, CDR2 YFSETQ. The CDR3 totals 13 residues. As DNA, the CDR3 is TGCGCCAGCAGCTATAGCGGGAGGGAAGCGCAGTATTTT. It translates to CASSYSGREAQYF.

The rearrangement joins TRBV29-1 to TRBJ2-1, with D possibly being TRBD2 (5 bases). Germline CDR1 reads SQVTM; CDR2 reads ANQGSEA. Trimming took off 0 bases at V and 12 bases at J, with 15 bases between the two ends. The CDR3 totals 13 residues. CDR3 residues: CSVEDDGLARQFF. CDR3 DNA sequence: TGCAGCGTTGAAGATGATGGGCTAGCACGGCAGTTCTTC.

The sample holds a few counts of this clone. The chain is built from TRBV29-1 and TRBJ2-7, with D perhaps matching TRBD2 (6 bases). The length of the CDR3 is 13 residues. In germline, CDR1 is SQVTM, CDR2 ANQGSEA. V dropped 3 bases and J dropped 0 bases, with 9 bases sitting between them. CDR3 loop: CSVDGGASYEQYF. In DNA, the CDR3 is TGCAGCGTTGATGGAGGGGCCTCCTACGAGCAGTACTTC.

As DNA, the CDR3 is TGTGCCAGCAGCGTTACTATAGGGGAGAACACTGAAGCTTTCTTT. Its protein is CASSVTIGENTEAFF. This chain links TRBV9 with TRBJ1-1; tentatively, D is TRBD1 (5 bases). CDR3 length: 15 amino acids. V dropped 2 bases and J dropped 1 base, with 12 bases sitting between them. CDR1 is SGDLS, CDR2 YYNGEE, per germline. The complete variable domain, with remaining parts taken from reference TRBV9 and TRBJ1-1, reads DSGVTQTPKHLITATGQRVTLRCSPRSGDLSVYWYQQSLDQGLQFLIQYYNGEERAKGNILERFSAQQFPDLHSELNLSSLELGDSALYFCASSVTIGENTEAFFGQGTRLTVV.

The chain combines TRBV19 with TRBJ2-2, with D maybe TRBD2 (6 bases). Looked up from germline, CDR1 is LNHDA and CDR2 is SQIVND (reference sequence). The CDR3 contains 14 residues. Trimming cost V 7 bases and J 7 bases, with 16 bases left between them. DNA for the CDR3: TGTGCCAGTATCAGTTCGGGGGAGCACGGGGAGCTGTTTTTT. Amino acids: CASISSGEHGELFF. The variable domain in full, with the rest retrieved from reference TRBV19 and TRBJ2-2, is DGGITQSPKYLFRKEGQNVTLSCEQNLNHDAMYWYRQDPGQGLRLIYYSQIVNDFQKGDIAEGYSVSREKKESFPLTVTSAQKNPTAFYLCASISSGEHGELFFGEGSRLTVL.

The chain joins TRBV5-6 to TRBJ1-1; D not certain. Germline CDR1 is SGHDT and CDR2 is YYEEEE. This CDR3 comprises 13 residues. V gave up 0 bases and J gave up 3 bases, with 6 bases separating them. CDR3 sequence (DNA): TGTGCCAGCAGCTTGGGGGAGGACACTGAAGCTTTCTTT. It specifies CASSLGEDTEAFF.

This chain links TRBV7-2 with TRBJ1-2; 7 bases are a match to TRBD1. This CDR3 region has 15 residues. V trimming: 0 bases; J trimming: 3 bases; junction bases outside the gene matches: 4. From germline, CDR1 is SGHTA and CDR2 FQGNSA. CDR3 bases: TGTGCCAGCAGCTTAGCCCAGGGGGGCGACTATGGCTACACCTTC. This gives the protein CASSLAQGGDYGYTF.

This chain uses TRBV5-4 with TRBJ2-2, with D possibly being TRBD2 (7 bases). The CDR3 spans 16 residues. V was cut by 6 bases and J by 0 bases, with 15 bases left in between. Germline-derived CDR1 and CDR2 are SGHNT and YYREEE (reference sequence). The CDR3 spells CASTPQGRANTGELFF. The CDR3, as DNA: TGTGCCAGCACTCCCCAGGGGAGGGCGAACACCGGGGAGCTGTTTTTT.

This clone was counted once. The genes are TRBV10-1 and TRBJ2-7, with 13 bases fitting TRBD2. Germline CDR1 reads WNHNN; CDR2 reads SYGVQD (reference sequence). There are 15 residues in the CDR3. With V trimmed by 5 bases and J by 4 bases, 5 bases remained unmatched. DNA of the CDR3: TGCGCCAGCAGTACCGGGACTAGCGGGACTTACGAGCAGTACTTC. It is translated as CASSTGTSGTYEQYF.

The chain uses TRBV14 and TRBJ2-7; the match to TRBD2 covers 7 bases. The CDR3 length is 14 residues. Germline V gives CDR1 SGHDN, CDR2 FVKESK. The J segment lost 2 bases and the V segment lost 4 bases, leaving 5 bases of the junction unmatched. The CDR3 DNA reads TGTGCCAGCAGCCGGGGAGCGGGGCCCTACGAGCAGTACTTC. Translated: CASSRGAGPYEQYF.

The rearrangement uses TRBV7-6 and TRBJ1-3; the D is unclear. Deletions cut 3 bases from V and 0 bases from J, with 6 bases between. The CDR3 contains 14 residues. The V gene's germline CDR1 is SGHVS and CDR2 FNYEAQ. The CDR3 sequence: CASSLSSSGNTIYF. For the CDR3, the DNA is TGTGCCAGCAGCTTGTCGAGCTCTGGAAACACCATATATTTT.

The CDR3 protein is CASSRGERINEQFF. In nucleotides, the CDR3 is TGTGCCAGCAGCCGGGGGGAACGTATCAATGAGCAGTTCTTC. This chain uses TRBV7-9 with TRBJ2-1; 7 bases line up with TRBD2. The CDR3 spans 14 residues. With V trimmed by 5 bases and J by 6 bases, 7 bases remained unmatched. CDR1 is SEHNR, CDR2 FQNEAQ, per germline (reference sequence).

CDR3: CASVGTSGTDTQYF. The CDR3 region has the DNA TGTGCCAGTGTAGGGACTAGCGGGACAGATACGCAGTATTTT. The genes are TRBV2 and TRBJ2-3; 12 bases match TRBD2. Germline V gene lookup returns CDR1 SNHLY and CDR2 FYNNEI. The CDR3 contains 14 residues. Trimming at V came to 9 bases and at J to 3 bases, leaving 4 bases not matched to a gene.

This clone was seen a single time. V and J are TRBV6-1 and TRBJ2-1, with 7 bases identical to TRBD2. The CDR3 runs to 15 residues. J gave up 8 bases and V 7 bases, and 14 bases lay outside the gene matches. The germline gives CDR1 MNHNS, CDR2 SASEGT. The CDR3 nucleotides are TGTGCCAGCAAGAAGGCGGGAGAAAAGACCGATGAGCAGTTCTTC. Translated, it gives CASKKAGEKTDEQFF.

The gene calls are TRBV7-8 and TRBJ2-5, with 7 nucleotides matching TRBD1. V lost 2 bases to trimming and J lost 4 bases; unmatched junction nucleotides: 7. This CDR3 is built from 15 residues. Germline V lookup: CDR1 SGHVS, CDR2 FQNEAQ. DNA of the CDR3: TGTGCCAGCAGCTTAACTACAGGGGTTTTAGAGACCCAGTACTTC. Translating gives CASSLTTGVLETQYF.

This chain uses TRBV29-1 with TRBJ1-1; D might be TRBD1 (5 bases). The CDR3 spans 14 residues. Germline V gene data show CDR1 as SQVTM and CDR2 as ANQGSEA. Between the trimmed V and J ends, which lost 6 bases and 6 bases, there was a span of 20 bases. The DNA of the CDR3 is TGCAGCGTCTCTAGACAGACCAACCGCGCTGAAGCTTTCTTT. It translates to CSVSRQTNRAEAFF. The full variable domain, completed using reference TRBV29-1 and TRBJ1-1, is SAVISQKPSRDICQRGTSLTIQCQVDSQVTMMFWYRQQPGQSLTLIATANQGSEATYESGFVIDKFPISRPNLTFSTLTVSNMSPEDSSIYLCSVSRQTNRAEAFFGQGTRLTVV.

The chain carries TRBV29-1 and TRBJ2-2; TRBD2 aligns across 8 bases. The J segment lost 5 bases and the V segment lost 4 bases, leaving 6 bases of the junction unmatched. Looked up from germline, CDR1 is SQVTM and CDR2 is ANQGSEA. This CDR3 region has 14 residues. For the CDR3, the DNA is TGCAGCGTTGCAGCGGGAGCGCGTACCGGGGAGCTGTTTTTT. It encodes CSVAAGARTGELFF.

This clone was observed a handful of times. The CDR3 DNA is TGTGCCTGGAGTGTATACCTCCCTAGCGGGACCTACAATGAGCAGTTCTTC. Amino acid sequence: CAWSVYLPSGTYNEQFF. This chain uses TRBV30 with TRBJ2-1; 9 positions agree with TRBD2. Germline lookup yields CDR1 GTSNPN and CDR2 SVGIG (reference sequence). V shed 0 bases, J shed 2 bases, and the junction held 8 bases outside the gene matches. This CDR3 region has 17 residues.

The chain recombines TRBV18 with TRBJ2-1; tentative D call: TRBD2 (6 bases). Germline lookup yields CDR1 KGHSH and CDR2 LQKENI. V lost 3 bases, J lost 6 bases, and 15 bases lay in between. The CDR3 contains 15 residues. In nucleotides, the CDR3 is TGTGCCAGCTCACCTTTGACTAGAAAAGGCAATGAGCAGTTCTTC. Its protein product is CASSPLTRKGNEQFF.

This chain links TRBV10-1 with TRBJ1-1, with TRBD1 identical over 7 bases. Germline CDR1 reads WNHNN; CDR2 reads SYGVQD (reference sequence). The CDR3 has 16 amino acids. Trimming cost V 0 bases and J 6 bases; bases outside gene matches: 10. The CDR3 DNA is TGCGCCAGCAGTGAGTCGGGGACAGTCTTTCAGGCTGAAGCTTTCTTT. Protein product: CASSESGTVFQAEAFF.

The rearrangement uses TRBV19 and TRBJ2-7; D possibly corresponds to TRBD2 (5 bases). The V gene lost 5 bases and the J gene lost 3 bases, with 11 bases spanning the gap. The length of the CDR3 is 13 residues. Germline CDR1 reads LNHDA; CDR2 reads SQIVND (reference sequence). The chain's CDR3 is CASSYGGLYEQYF. The DNA of the CDR3 is TGTGCCAGTAGTTACGGCGGACTCTACGAGCAGTACTTC. Using reference TRBV19 and TRBJ2-7 for the parts outside the CDR3, the full variable domain is DGGITQSPKYLFRKEGQNVTLSCEQNLNHDAMYWYRQDPGQGLRLIYYSQIVNDFQKGDIAEGYSVSREKKESFPLTVTSAQKNPTAFYLCASSYGGLYEQYFGPGTRLTVT.

The V call is TRBV30, the J call TRBJ2-7; D may be TRBD1 (6 bases). The V end was cut by 5 bases, the J end by 2 bases, with 13 bases between. Looked up from germline, CDR1 is GTSNPN and CDR2 is SVGIG (reference sequence). The length of the CDR3 is 13 residues. CDR3 protein: CAWASGGPYEQYF. The CDR3 DNA reads as TGTGCCTGGGCAAGTGGGGGCCCCTACGAGCAGTACTTC. Supplemented by reference TRBV30 and TRBJ2-7, the full variable domain reads SQTIHQWPATLVQPVGSPLSLECTVEGTSNPNLYWYRQAAGRGLQLLFYSVGIGQISSEVPQNLSASRPQDRQFILSSKKLLLSDSGFYLCAWASGGPYEQYFGPGTRLTVT.

CDR3 region: CASSHPARGQPQHF. The CDR3 DNA follows: TGCGCCAGCAGCCACCCCGCCCGGGGTCAGCCCCAGCATTTT. The V call is TRBV4-1, the J call TRBJ1-5; D gene ambiguous. V was trimmed by 3 bases and J by 6 bases, leaving 12 bases between them. Germline loops: CDR1 MGHRA, CDR2 YSYEKL. This CDR3 is built from 14 residues.

This clone was seen a handful of times. The chain combines TRBV5-1 with TRBJ2-5; the D gene is possibly TRBD2 (6 bases). V was shortened by 7 bases and J by 5 bases, with 15 bases between the two germline ends. Per the germline V gene, CDR1 is SGHRS and CDR2 is YFSETQ. The CDR3 has 13 residues. CDR3 residues: CASRRADWETQYF. The CDR3 region has the DNA TGCGCCAGCCGGAGGGCGGATTGGGAGACCCAGTACTTC.

The rearrangement links TRBV4-1 to TRBJ2-1; TRBD2 matches at 9 bases. Germline V CDR1 and CDR2: MGHRA, YSYEKL. This CDR3 region has 15 residues. V was pared by 6 bases and J by 11 bases, with 14 bases of the junction left unmatched. The DNA of the CDR3 is TGCGCCAGCAGTGGGGCTAGCGGGACCGCAAGTCAGCAGTTCTTC. This codes for CASSGASGTASQQFF.